These 4 T cell receptor beta chains originate from one sample sequenced in a study of CD8 T cells in Susac syndrome. A quantity of about 0.5 to 1 ug RNA underwent reverse transcription using random hexamers. TCRdb analysed the immunoSEQ multiplex PCR reads with MiXCR anew, one entry per CDR3 protein. The repertoire holds 150,000 or so distinct CDR3 sequences, with 95% as singletons. The sample was CD8+ T cells from PBMCs. These receptors were taken from a human donor with multiple sclerosis.

This chain joins TRBV11-1 and TRBJ2-5; 8 nucleotides match TRBD2. The CDR3 runs to 14 residues. With 5 bases clipped from V and 5 bases from J, the junction kept 7 bases outside the gene matches. In germline, CDR1 is SGHAT, CDR2 FQDESV (reference sequence). The CDR3 nucleotides read TGTGCCAGCAGCCCAGGACTAGCTTTGGAGACCCAGTACTTC. Translation gives CASSPGLALETQYF.

The chain carries TRBV25-1 and TRBJ1-1; D gene ambiguous. The CDR3 is made up of 14 amino acids. CDR1 is MGHDK and CDR2 is SYGVNS in the germline V gene. V was trimmed by 1 base and J by 5 bases, leaving 11 bases between them. The CDR3 nucleotides are TGTGCCAGCAGTGAATGGTCCGAGGGAACTGAAGCTTTCTTT. Its translation: CASSEWSEGTEAFF.

In its sample, this clonotype was seen once. CDR3 amino acids: CSVLIGPKVLAFF. The CDR3, as DNA: TGCAGCGTTTTGATCGGGCCCAAGGTATTGGCTTTCTTT. This sequence joins TRBV29-1 and TRBJ1-1; D remains ambiguous. V was shortened by 5 bases and J by 11 bases, with 21 bases between the two germline ends. CDR3 size: 13 residues. CDR1 and CDR2 (germline): SQVTM, ANQGSEA.

The V gene is TRBV27, the J gene TRBJ1-2; perhaps TRBD1 as D (6 bases). CDR3 length: 16 amino acids. From germline, CDR1 is MNHEY and CDR2 SMNVEV (reference sequence). Trimming left V 5 bases short and J 3 bases short, with 19 bases between. DNA for the CDR3: TGTGCCAGCAGTCCGCTGGGACAACAATCAGACTATGGCTACACCTTC. Translating it yields CASSPLGQQSDYGYTF.